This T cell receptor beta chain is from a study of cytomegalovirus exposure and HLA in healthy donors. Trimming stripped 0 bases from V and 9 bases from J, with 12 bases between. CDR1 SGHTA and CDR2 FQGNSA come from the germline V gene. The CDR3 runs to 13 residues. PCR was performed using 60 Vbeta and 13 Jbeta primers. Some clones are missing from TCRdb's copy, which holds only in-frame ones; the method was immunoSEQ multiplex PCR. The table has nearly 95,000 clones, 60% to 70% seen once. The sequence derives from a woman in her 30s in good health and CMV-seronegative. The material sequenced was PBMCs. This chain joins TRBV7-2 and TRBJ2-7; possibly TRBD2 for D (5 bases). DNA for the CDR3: TGTGCCAGCAGCTTAGCGCGGGTTCGGGCGCAGTACTTC. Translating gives CASSLARVRAQYF. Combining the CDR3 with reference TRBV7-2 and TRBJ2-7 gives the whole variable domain GAGVSQSPSNKVTEKGKDVELRCDPISGHTALYWYRQSLGQGLEFLIYFQGNSAPDKSGLPSDRFSAERTGGSVSTLTIQRTQQEDSAVYLCASSLARVRAQYFGPGTRLTVT.